These T cell receptor beta chains were read from a single sample in a study of shared clonotypes between healthy human individuals. The data were produced by immunoSEQ multiplex PCR, yet TCRdb's version contains in-frame clones alone and is incomplete. The sample lists around 500,000 clones, roughly 83% seen once, with 13% in the top ten. Material: PBMCs. The receptors originated from a woman in her thirties or forties in good health. Some clones in this sample may be carry-over from other donors' samples. Both conserved end residues are part of each CDR3. The order of the fields is V gene, D gene, J gene, clone size, CDR3 protein, CDR3 DNA. A D gene is named only where the DNA matches it firmly. Clone size appears in some rows only: once, few, many, or a class for an expanded clone.

>TRBV28|NA|TRBJ2-3|once
CASISSGPTDTQYF
TGTGCCAGCATAAGTAGCGGTCCCACAGATACGCAGTATTTT
>TRBV7-2|TRBD2|TRBJ2-1|NA
CASSRPGLASYNEQFF
TGTGCCAGCAGCAGACCGGGACTAGCCTCCTACAATGAGCAGTTCTTC
>TRBV10-3|NA|TRBJ2-4|NA
CAISAGEAKNIQYF
TGTGCCATCAGTGCGGGAGAGGCCAAAAACATTCAGTACTTC
>TRBV28|NA|TRBJ1-5|few
CASSTPGNQHF
TGTGCCAGCAGCACCCCCGGGAACCAGCATTTT
>TRBV6-5|NA|TRBJ2-3|NA
CASSPSLSTDTQYF
TGTGCCAGCAGTCCGAGCCTAAGCACAGATACACAGTATTTT
>TRBV28|TRBD2|TRBJ2-3|NA
CASTGLAGVPDTQYF
TGTGCCAGCACTGGACTAGCGGGAGTTCCTGATACGCAGTATTTT
>TRBV7-8|NA|TRBJ2-2|NA
CASSALLGDTGELFF
TGTGCCAGCAGCGCCTTGTTGGGGGACACCGGGGAGCTGTTTTTT
>TRBV19|NA|TRBJ1-2|NA
CASSRGQFGYTF
TGTGCCAGTAGTAGGGGACAATTCGGCTACACCTTC
>TRBV13|TRBD2|TRBJ2-1|NA
CASRQSTQRDYNEQFF
TGTGCCAGCAGACAAAGTACTCAGCGGGATTACAATGAGCAGTTCTTC
>TRBV7-2|NA|TRBJ2-7|NA
CASSSMTPLGEQYF
TGTGCCAGCAGCTCGATGACCCCATTGGGTGAGCAGTACTTC
>TRBV19|NA|TRBJ2-1|NA
CASSSGGIYNEQFF
TGTGCCAGTAGTTCGGGCGGAATCTACAATGAGCAGTTCTTC
>TRBV19|NA|TRBJ2-1|NA
CASEKSSYNEQFF
TGTGCGAGTGAAAAAAGCTCCTACAATGAGCAGTTCTTC
>TRBV6-1|NA|TRBJ2-2|NA
CASSPGTNTGELFF
TGTGCCAGCAGTCCGGGTACGAACACCGGGGAGCTGTTTTTT
>TRBV11-3|NA|TRBJ2-1|NA
CASSRGPDRGQFF
TGTGCCAGCAGCCGCGGACCCGACCGGGGGCAGTTCTTC
>TRBV5-1|TRBD1|TRBJ1-4|NA
CASSGQGGDEKLFF
TGCGCCAGCAGTGGGCAGGGGGGAGATGAAAAACTGTTTTTT
>TRBV30|TRBD1|TRBJ2-7|NA
CAWSVGTGEQYF
TGTGCCTGGAGTGTTGGGACAGGCGAGCAGTACTTC
>TRBV9|NA|TRBJ1-3|NA
CASSYSSGNTIYF
TGTGCCAGCAGCTACAGCTCTGGAAACACCATATATTTT
>TRBV2|NA|TRBJ1-3|NA
CASSEQGSSGNTIYF
TGTGCCAGCAGTGAGCAGGGGAGCTCTGGAAACACCATATATTTT
>TRBV5-4|NA|TRBJ2-7|NA
CASSLDKSSYEQYF
TGTGCCAGCAGCTTGGACAAGAGCTCCTACGAGCAGTACTTC
>TRBV10-3|NA|TRBJ2-7|NA
CAIATRYEQYF
TGTGCCATCGCGACAAGGTACGAGCAGTACTTC
>TRBV7-9|NA|TRBJ1-1|NA
CASSLGGGAGTEAFF
TGTGCCAGCAGCTTGGGGGGCGGGGCGGGCACTGAAGCTTTCTTT
>TRBV28|TRBD2|TRBJ2-5|NA
CASSFSGAGGETQYF
TGTGCCAGCAGTTTTTCTGGGGCGGGGGGAGAGACCCAGTACTTC
>TRBV7-9|NA|TRBJ1-4|NA
CASSLSGTNEKLFF
TGTGCCAGCAGCTTATCAGGGACTAATGAAAAACTGTTTTTT
>TRBV7-9|NA|TRBJ1-1|NA
CASSLGYVAFNIEAFF
TGTGCCAGCAGCTTAGGCTACGTGGCGTTTAACATTGAAGCTTTCTTT
>TRBV28|TRBD2|TRBJ2-6|NA
CASTPGGSGANVLTF
TGTGCCAGCACTCCGGGGGGCTCTGGGGCCAACGTCCTGACTTTC
>TRBV9|NA|TRBJ2-5|NA
CASSVGDSRGQETQYF
TGTGCCAGCAGCGTTGGGGATTCGAGGGGCCAAGAGACCCAGTACTTC
>TRBV29-1|NA|TRBJ1-2|NA
CSVESGYGYTF
TGCAGCGTTGAAAGCGGGTATGGCTACACCTTC
>TRBV15|TRBD1|TRBJ2-7|NA
CATSPLDRGTYEQYF
TGTGCCACCAGCCCCCTGGACAGGGGCACCTACGAGCAGTACTTC
>TRBV10-3|TRBD1|TRBJ2-2|NA
CAISESLGQGGTGELFF
TGTGCCATCAGTGAGTCCCTCGGACAGGGAGGAACCGGGGAGCTGTTTTTT
>TRBV29-1|NA|TRBJ1-1|few
CSVEVGTAAFF
TGCAGCGTTGAGGTGGGGACGGCAGCTTTCTTT
>TRBV5-6|TRBD1|TRBJ2-3|NA
CASSTTGGPTDTQYF
TGTGCCAGCAGCACGACAGGGGGCCCAACAGATACGCAGTATTTT
>TRBV5-6|NA|TRBJ2-5|NA
CASSWIGGETQYF
TGTGCCAGCAGCTGGATAGGTGGGGAGACCCAGTACTTC
>TRBV13|TRBD2|TRBJ2-1|NA
CASSHGLAGGYEQFF
TGTGCCAGCAGCCACGGACTAGCGGGAGGGTATGAGCAGTTCTTC
>TRBV9|TRBD2|TRBJ2-1|NA
CASSALAGGSYNEQFF
TGTGCCAGCAGCGCCCTAGCGGGAGGTTCCTACAATGAGCAGTTCTTC
>TRBV7-6|NA|TRBJ2-3|NA
CASSLEQLHTDTQYF
TGTGCCAGCAGCTTAGAACAGCTCCATACAGATACGCAGTATTTT
>TRBV7-9|NA|TRBJ2-2|NA
CASSLPLGSVTGELFF
TGTGCCAGCAGCTTACCCCTTGGTAGCGTCACCGGGGAGCTGTTTTTT
>TRBV7-6|NA|TRBJ1-5|NA
CASSRSSGFGNQPQHF
TGTGCCAGCAGCCGGTCGTCAGGGTTCGGGAATCAGCCCCAGCATTTT
>TRBV10-3|NA|TRBJ2-2|NA
CAISDSYRNTGELFF
TGTGCCATCAGTGACTCGTACAGGAACACCGGGGAGCTGTTTTTT
>TRBV9|NA|TRBJ2-7|NA
CASSPGGQRAAYEQYF
TGTGCCAGCAGCCCAGGTGGTCAGCGGGCAGCCTACGAGCAGTACTTC
>TRBV4-3|NA|TRBJ2-7|NA
CASSQAGPGVGEQYF
TGCGCCAGCAGCCAAGCGGGACCTGGGGTGGGGGAGCAGTACTTC
>TRBV9|TRBD1|TRBJ1-6|NA
CASSPRQGNSPLHF
TGTGCCAGCAGCCCCCGACAGGGGAATTCACCCCTCCACTTT
>TRBV2|NA|TRBJ1-1|few
CASMGRLNTEAFF
TGTGCCAGCATGGGACGGTTGAACACTGAAGCTTTCTTT
>TRBV15|TRBD1|TRBJ2-1|NA
CATSRPDRWNNEQFF
TGTGCCACCAGCAGACCGGACAGGTGGAACAATGAGCAGTTCTTC
>TRBV11-3|TRBD1|TRBJ2-7|NA
CASSLHTGGIASEQYF
TGTGCCAGCAGCTTACACACAGGGGGCATAGCGAGCGAGCAGTACTTC
>TRBV28|NA|TRBJ1-1|NA
CASTDQGYTEAFF
TGTGCCAGCACCGATCAAGGGTACACTGAAGCTTTCTTT
>TRBV7-8|TRBD1|TRBJ2-1|NA
CASSATGLWEQFF
TGTGCCAGCAGCGCGACAGGGCTTTGGGAGCAGTTCTTC
>TRBV25-1|NA|TRBJ2-1|NA
CASSEPGTNNYEQFF
TGTGCCAGCAGTGAACCCGGGACAAATAATTATGAGCAGTTCTTC